One T cell receptor (beta chain) is described in this entry. The data are from a study of blood T cell repertoires in COVID-19. Across the whole study: From the United States, Italy and Spain came samples of acute and convalescent COVID-19. T cells, B-cell-depleted T cells, or PBMCs supplied cDNA or gDNA.

As originally analysed: Reference gene primers were amplified, and this amplification served to estimate nucleated cell counts. Repertoires were generated with immunoSEQ multiplex PCR, while TCRdb's copy carries only in-frame clones and drops some. D and trimming come from the DNA, and the V and J calls and clone size come from that table. The data hold some 120,000 clones, with roughly 86% observed a single time. This CDR3 is 12 amino acids long. The V and J ends lost 3 bases and 13 bases respectively, with 16 bases between them. The germline V gene has CDR1 DFQATT and CDR2 SNEGSKA (reference sequence).

The chain employs TRBV20-1 and TRBJ2-1; possibly TRBD2 for D (5 bases). Sequenced: peripheral blood. This TCR was sampled from a human donor in a cohort sampled during active COVID-19. The CDR3 loop reads CSASLDSLFQFF. In DNA, the CDR3 is TGCAGTGCTAGTCTGGACTCCCTTTTCCAGTTCTTC.